What follows is one T cell receptor (beta chain) and its context. The record originates from a study of blood T cell repertoires in COVID-19. Authors' data handling: Counts of nucleated cells, estimated from reference gene primer amplification, were obtained. Data came from immunoSEQ multiplex PCR; TCRdb stores just in-frame clones and leaves some out. That table supplies the V and J calls and clone size; D and trimming were determined from the DNA. The sample has 110,000 or so clones, approximately 87% seen once; the top ten hold roughly 8%. This CDR3 comprises 15 residues. CDR1 and CDR2 (germline): MNHEY, SMNVEV (reference sequence). V lost 2 bases, J lost 0 bases, and 10 bases lay in between.

The TCR was taken from a man between 70 and 80 years old who had recovered from COVID-19. The sequenced material came from peripheral blood. The chain carries TRBV27 and TRBJ1-2; D ambiguous. The CDR3 DNA reads as TGTGCCAGCAGTTTAGCGGGGTCCCCTAACTATGGCTACACCTTC. Its translation: CASSLAGSPNYGYTF.